What follows are 5 T cell receptor beta chains derived from one specimen sequenced in a study of T cell responses to AZD1222 COVID-19 vaccine. Assay used: immunoSEQ multiplex PCR; TCRdb lists only in-frame clones, some missing. The table has about 150,000 clones, 80% to 95% seen once. Sequencing was performed on peripheral blood, taken 28 days after the second AZD1222 dose. Every receptor here comes from an adult who received the AZD1222 COVID-19 vaccine.

The genes are TRBV2 and TRBJ2-2, with TRBD2 identical over 8 bases. This CDR3 is built from 14 residues. Germline values: CDR1 SNHLY, CDR2 FYNNEI. Unmatched junction bases numbered 5, after V lost 9 bases and J lost 2 bases. The CDR3 region is CARGSGVNTGELFF. The CDR3 region has the DNA TGTGCCAGGGGTAGCGGGGTAAACACCGGGGAGCTGTTTTTT.

The V gene is TRBV5-1, the J gene TRBJ1-6; 7 bases align to TRBD1. J lost 9 bases, V lost 4 bases, and 10 bases had no gene match. Per germline, CDR1 SGHRS and CDR2 YFSETQ. The CDR3 consists of 15 residues. CDR3 DNA: TGCGCCAGCAGCCCGGGACAGAATAAGGGTTCACCCCTCCACTTT. The encoded protein is CASSPGQNKGSPLHF. Filled out from reference TRBV5-1 and TRBJ1-6, the complete variable domain reads KAGVTQTPRYLIKTRGQQVTLSCSPISGHRSVSWYQQTPGQGLQFLFEYFSETQRNKGNFPGRFSGRQFSNSRSEMNVSTLELGDSALYLCASSPGQNKGSPLHFGNGTRLTVT.

The rearrangement joins TRBV15 to TRBJ2-7; TRBD2 matches at 9 bases. Germline V gives CDR1 LNHNV, CDR2 YYDKDF (reference sequence). J gave up 2 bases and V 0 bases, and 2 bases lay outside the gene matches. The CDR3 is made up of 15 amino acids. CDR3 DNA: TGTGCCACCAGCAGAGAACCTAGCGGGGCCTACGAGCAGTACTTC. Amino acids: CATSREPSGAYEQYF.

The chain joins TRBV2 to TRBJ1-5; D might be TRBD1 (5 bases). There are 13 residues in the CDR3. Germline V gene sequence: CDR1 SNHLY, CDR2 FYNNEI. CDR3 nucleotide sequence: TGTGCAGCCCGGGGACGGATGAATCAGCCCCAGCATTTT. Its protein product is CAARGRMNQPQHF.

The gene calls are TRBV5-1 and TRBJ2-3; 11 positions agree with TRBD2. The junction had 9 bases not matched to a gene; V was cut back by 4 bases and J by 8 bases. This CDR3 is 15 amino acids long. CDR1 and CDR2 (germline): SGHRS, YFSETQ. Here the CDR3 reads CASSQTSGAVVTQYF. The CDR3 nucleotides are TGCGCCAGCAGCCAGACTAGCGGGGCCGTGGTTACGCAGTATTTT.